The clone carrying this T cell receptor beta chain was picked up a small number of times. Its antigen is not known. The germline V gene encodes CDR1 SGHTA and CDR2 FQGNSA. This CDR3 has 15 residues. Trimming stripped 5 bases from V and 8 bases from J, with 16 bases between. Profiling relied on immunoSEQ multiplex PCR, and the TCRdb table lists in-frame clones only, not all of them. There are more than 65,000 clones in the sample; 85% occur only once, and roughly 6% lies in the top ten. These data come from a study of OX40 agonist ivuxolimab in advanced cancers. Study overall: A male proportion of about 84% was recorded, with mean age around 60 years and range about 20 to 90.

The study, taken as a whole, reports: Among the lowest peripheral clonal expansion occurred in 0.1-3.0 mg/kg partial responders.

The V and J genes are TRBV7-2 and TRBJ1-6; D is uncertain. This TCR came from an adult with an advanced solid tumor such as melanoma, head and neck, liver or kidney cancer. Sequencing used CD4+ or CD8+ T cells sorted from blood, obtained in a trial of the OX40 agonist ivuxolimab. CDR3 bases: TGTGCCAGCAGCCCATCCCCGGCAGTTTATTCACCCCTCCACTTT. Translated: CASSPSPAVYSPLHF.